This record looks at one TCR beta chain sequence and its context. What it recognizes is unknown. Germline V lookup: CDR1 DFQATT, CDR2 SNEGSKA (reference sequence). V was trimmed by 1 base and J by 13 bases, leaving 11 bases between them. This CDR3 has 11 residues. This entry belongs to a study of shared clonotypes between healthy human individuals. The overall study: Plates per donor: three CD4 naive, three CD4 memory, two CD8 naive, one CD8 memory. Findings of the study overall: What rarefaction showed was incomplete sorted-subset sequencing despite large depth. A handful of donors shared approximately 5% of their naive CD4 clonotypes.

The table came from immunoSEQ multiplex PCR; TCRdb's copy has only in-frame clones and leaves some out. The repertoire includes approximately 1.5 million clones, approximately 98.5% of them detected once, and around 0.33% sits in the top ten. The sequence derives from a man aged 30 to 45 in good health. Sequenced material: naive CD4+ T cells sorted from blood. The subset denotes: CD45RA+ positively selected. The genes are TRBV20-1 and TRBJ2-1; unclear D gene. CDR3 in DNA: TGCAGTGCTAGAGCAGGATCCCGCCAGTTCTTC. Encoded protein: CSARAGSRQFF.